The 13 T cell receptor beta chains reported below all come from one sample, sequenced in a study of T cell repertoires in cytomegalovirus infection. TCRdb redid the calling of the reads with MiXCR, one entry per CDR3 protein. The sample has approximately 630,000 distinct CDR3 sequences; roughly a quarter are singletons. The sequencing input was CD8+ T cells from PBMCs. The receptor source for this set is a human donor in good health (CMV status not recorded). Some clones in this sample may be carry-over from other donors' samples.

V usage is TRBV28 and J usage is TRBJ2-7; 8 bases map to TRBD1. This CDR3 comprises 13 residues. From germline, CDR1 is MDHEN and CDR2 SYDVKM. V gave up 6 bases and J gave up 7 bases; unmatched junction bases: 8. The CDR3 protein is CASSDQGAGEQYV. CDR3 sequence (DNA): TGTGCCAGCAGCGACCAGGGGGCCGGGGAGCAGTACGTC.

This clonotype was counted once. The chain is built from TRBV5-1 and TRBJ1-1; 10 bases agree with TRBD1. With 3 bases clipped from V and 8 bases from J, the junction kept 7 bases outside the gene matches. CDR3 length: 14 amino acids. From germline, CDR1 is SGHRS and CDR2 YFSETQ. The CDR3, as DNA: TGCGCCAGCAGCTGGGACAGGGGTCTCTGGGAAGCTTTCTTT. Translation: CASSWDRGLWEAFF.

This clonotype was counted a few times. The rearrangement uses TRBV20-1 and TRBJ1-1; tentatively, D is TRBD1 (5 bases). The CDR3 length is 14 residues. The V end lost 6 bases, the J end lost 1 base, and 15 bases lay between the germline ends. Germline CDR1 reads DFQATT; CDR2 reads SNEGSKA (reference sequence). CDR3 sequence reads: CSAGLGHPNTEAFF. The CDR3 bases are TGCAGTGCCGGTCTCGGACATCCGAACACTGAAGCTTTCTTT.

This clonotype was found a few times. This chain uses TRBV20-1 with TRBJ2-3, with a tentative D call TRBD1 (5 bases). The V and J ends lost 2 bases and 4 bases respectively, with 16 bases between them. The CDR3 is made up of 15 amino acids. CDR1 DFQATT and CDR2 SNEGSKA come from the germline V gene (reference sequence). The CDR3 DNA sequence: TGCAGTGCTAGACCCGCAGGGTCCCTTCCAGATACGCAGTATTTT. This encodes CSARPAGSLPDTQYF.

This clonotype was observed a few times. This chain uses TRBV29-1 with TRBJ2-7, with a tentative D call TRBD1 (6 bases). The CDR3 has 13 residues. V was pared by 7 bases and J by 5 bases, with 18 bases between. CDR1 SQVTM and CDR2 ANQGSEA come from the germline V gene. The CDR3 region has the DNA TGCAGCGCCAGGGGTTCGGGGTCCCACGAGCAGTACTTC. Protein sequence: CSARGSGSHEQYF.

This clonotype was seen only a few times. This chain joins TRBV20-1 and TRBJ2-1; D not resolved. This CDR3 is built from 14 residues. Trimming removed 0 bases at V and 5 bases at J, with 11 bases between. Germline V gene lookup returns CDR1 DFQATT and CDR2 SNEGSKA (reference sequence). The CDR3 coding sequence is TGCAGTGCTAGAGATCTTCAGCTCGACAATGAGCAGTTCTTC. This encodes CSARDLQLDNEQFF.

In its sample, this clonotype was seen once. The chain has TRBV29-1 and TRBJ2-1; D is possibly TRBD1 or TRBD2 (7 bases each). Germline V gives CDR1 SQVTM, CDR2 ANQGSEA. The CDR3 has 14 amino acids. The V end was cut by 6 bases, the J end by 9 bases, with 21 bases between. The CDR3 loop is CSVAQGPRGGEQFF. In DNA form, the CDR3 reads TGCAGCGTGGCACAGGGGCCCCGCGGGGGTGAGCAGTTCTTC.

Regarding this clonotype: A much larger clone differs by one base, so this may be a read error. The chain combines TRBV7-1 with TRBJ1-1; D possibly corresponds to TRBD1 (6 bases). TRBV7-1 carries the ORF label, with uncertain function. This CDR3 is 11 amino acids long. The CDR3 region has the DNA TGTGTCAGCAGTCGGACAGTTGAAGCTTTCTTT. As protein: CVSSRTVEAFF.

J is TRBJ2-5 and V is TRBV15; D unclear. The CDR3 is 15 amino acids. Trimming removed 0 bases at V and 3 bases at J, with 11 bases between. Germline CDR1 reads LNHNV; CDR2 reads YYDKDF (reference sequence). CDR3 DNA: TGTGCCACCAGCAGAGAATCGAACAGAGAAGAGACCCAGTACTTC. Encoded protein: CATSRESNREETQYF.

The chain combines TRBV28 with TRBJ1-2; D uncertain. Trimming took off 4 bases at V and 4 bases at J, with 13 bases between the two ends. CDR3 length: 14 amino acids. From germline, CDR1 is MDHEN and CDR2 SYDVKM. This chain's CDR3 is CASSSRQDGYGYTF. CDR3 sequence (DNA): TGTGCCAGCAGTTCACGGCAGGATGGCTATGGCTACACCTTC.

This clonotype was counted only a few times. The chain carries TRBV6-4 and TRBJ1-2, with D possibly TRBD1 on 5 matching bases. Trimming took 0 bases from V and 8 from J, leaving 16 bases between them. Germline CDR1 is MRHNA and CDR2 is SNTAGT. The CDR3 is made up of 15 amino acids. The CDR3 sequence is CASSDSSIRVNGYTF. The CDR3 DNA reads as TGTGCCAGCAGTGACTCGAGTATCAGGGTGAACGGCTACACCTTC.

This clonotype was counted many times. The V call is TRBV7-9, the J call TRBJ2-7, with 7 bases fitting TRBD1. There are 14 residues in the CDR3. Germline values: CDR1 SEHNR, CDR2 FQNEAQ (reference sequence). With V trimmed by 1 base and J by 3 bases, 3 bases remained unmatched. The DNA for the CDR3 is TGTGCCAGCAGCTTAGGGGGACAGCTCTACGAGCAGTACTTC. Translated: CASSLGGQLYEQYF.

This clonotype was observed at least ten times. This chain joins TRBV7-9 and TRBJ2-1; 7 bases are a match to TRBD1. The J segment lost 0 bases and the V segment lost 5 bases, leaving 4 bases of the junction unmatched. Germline CDR1 is SEHNR and CDR2 is FQNEAQ (reference sequence). The CDR3 has 15 amino acids. The CDR3 nucleotides read TGTGCCAGCAGCACCCACAGGGGCTCCTACAATGAGCAGTTCTTC. Its translation: CASSTHRGSYNEQFF.